The clone carrying this TCR beta chain occurred a few times. The target antigen is unknown. TCRdb used MiXCR to reprocess the multiplex PCR reads, holding one entry per CDR3 protein. The sample gives about 24,000 distinct CDR3 sequences, almost 70% of which show up once; roughly a quarter is in the top ten. The data derive from a study of breast tumors, draining lymph nodes, adjacent tissues. Study results and limitations: Tumor and nontumor repertoires were significantly more similar in luminal-like than in basal-like breast cancer. Findings are consistent with lymph node origin and intratumoral expansion of most tumor T cells. Data only fit, rather than demonstrated, lymph node origin of most tumor T cells. Compared with lymph nodes, tumors were less diverse; compared with nontumor tissue, more.

The V gene lost 6 bases and the J gene lost 2 bases, with 3 bases spanning the gap. Germline V gene data show CDR1 as MNHNS and CDR2 as SASEGT. This CDR3 is 11 amino acids long. The rearrangement links TRBV6-1 to TRBJ2-3; D gene unclear. The clonotype originates from a female donor with breast cancer. Some clones in this sample may be carry-over from other donors' samples. Input material: tumor-adjacent breast tissue. CDR3 region: CASRLTDTQYF. The CDR3 DNA sequence: TGTGCCAGCAGACTCACAGATACGCAGTATTTT.